This TCR beta chain came from a study of regulatory T cells in long-lasting Graves disease. Study at large: Graves' patients diagnosed newly had used antithyroid drugs under 3 months. Study-level results: TRBV28, TRBJ1-2 and TRBJ2-5 emerged as the favored segments in persistent disease.

Assembly of TCR beta libraries relied on iRepertoire HTBI primers together with Arm-PCR of CDR3 regions. TCRdb re-derived calls from the multiplex PCR reads in MiXCR, one entry per CDR3 protein. The table includes roughly 360,000 distinct CDR3 sequences, about 12% detected once. Trimming removed 1 base at V and 0 bases at J, with 6 bases between. Germline-derived CDR1 and CDR2 are SGHVS and FNYEAQ. This CDR3 region has 14 residues. The time point is: newly diagnosed GD, antithyroid drugs for less than 3 months. Construction of the TCR library relied on RNA isolated from PBMCs. This clonotype was recorded at least ten times. The antigen is not known. These same records also appear under a second study, on T cells in Graves' hyperthyroidism and ophthalmopathy. Per that paper: With a median lead of roughly 6.8 months before onset, the model predicted ophthalmopathy.

The chain is built from TRBV7-6 and TRBJ1-1; D not certain. This clonotype was sampled from a woman aged 18-29 years with Graves disease. The sequences come from peripheral blood mononuclear cells (PBMCs), collected at new diagnosis, from a patient treated with antithyroid drugs. In DNA, the CDR3 is TGTGCCAGCAGCTTAGAGGCAGTGAACACTGAAGCTTTCTTT. This codes for CASSLEAVNTEAFF.